This T cell receptor (beta chain) appears in the sequencing data of a study of regulatory T cells in long-lasting Graves disease. Time point specified: newly diagnosed GD, antithyroid drugs for less than 3 months. Extracted PBMC RNA gave rise to the TCR library. Of note for this clonotype: Its antigen remains unknown.

Study-wide results and limits: TRBV28, TRBJ1-2 and TRBJ2-5 were favored in persistent disease. Thyroid tissue was not studied; only peripheral blood was.

Arm-PCR of CDR3 regions and iRepertoire HTBI primers were used to build TCR beta libraries. Each CDR3 protein gets one entry after TCRdb re-called the multiplex PCR reads with MiXCR. This table holds under 250,000 distinct CDR3 sequences, roughly a fifth found once. The CDR3 contains 16 residues. The V gene end was trimmed by 2 bases and the J gene end by 5 bases; junction bases not matched to a gene: 6. Per the germline V gene, CDR1 is SGHRS and CDR2 is YFSETQ. The same data also went into a second study, on T cells in Graves' hyperthyroidism and ophthalmopathy. That paper states: The TCR CDR3 first-round RT-PCR relied on the HTBI primer set. Most clonotypes that expanded in the thyroid above 0.001 also showed up in blood.

This specimen consisted of peripheral blood mononuclear cells (PBMCs), obtained at new diagnosis, from a patient treated with antithyroid drugs. The receptor's source is a woman in her twenties or thirties with Graves disease. The V call is TRBV5-1, the J call TRBJ1-6; TRBD1 matches 8 bases. The CDR3 here is CASSLSTGGHNSPLHF. The CDR3 coding sequence is TGCGCCAGCAGCTTATCTACAGGGGGGCATAATTCACCCCTCCACTTT.